What follows are 25 T cell receptor beta chains derived from one specimen sequenced in a study of cytomegalovirus exposure and HLA in healthy donors. Primers: 60 Vbeta forward and 13 Jbeta reverse. Produced via immunoSEQ multiplex PCR; TCRdb's table is partial and in-frame only. The table has 110,000 to 150,000 clones, about a tenth seen once. The sequenced sample consisted of PBMCs. All receptors come from a male donor in good health and CMV-seronegative.

In this sample, this clone turned up a few times. The chain uses TRBV7-2 and TRBJ1-1; TRBD1 might be the D (5 bases). Germline lookup yields CDR1 SGHTA and CDR2 FQGNSA. Trimming stripped 5 bases from V and 7 bases from J, with 23 bases between. This CDR3 has 16 amino acids. In DNA, the CDR3 is TGTGCCAGCAGCCCCTTGCAAGGGGTGAGAAGTATTGAAGCTTTCTTT. Residues: CASSPLQGVRSIEAFF.

This clone was picked up a small number of times. The chain carries TRBV7-6 and TRBJ1-1; the D gene is possibly TRBD1 (6 bases). In germline, CDR1 is SGHVS, CDR2 FNYEAQ. This CDR3 region has 14 residues. Trimming took off 3 bases at V and 1 base at J, with 9 bases between the two ends. CDR3 loop: CASSLAGANTEAFF. DNA of the CDR3: TGTGCCAGCAGCTTGGCAGGGGCGAACACTGAAGCTTTCTTT.

The chain uses TRBV27 and TRBJ2-2, with D tentatively TRBD2 (6 bases). This CDR3 has 13 amino acids. Germline V gene sequence: CDR1 MNHEY, CDR2 SMNVEV (reference sequence). Trimming pared 2 bases from V and 7 bases from J, leaving 8 bases between. Here the CDR3 DNA reads TGTGCCAGCAGTTTAGGAGGGATCGGGGAGCTGTTTTTT. Translation: CASSLGGIGELFF.

V is TRBV2 and J is TRBJ1-1; D possibly corresponds to TRBD1 (5 bases). The ends were cut back, 2 bases at V and 11 bases at J, with 21 bases in the middle. The CDR3 has 15 amino acids. CDR1 is SNHLY and CDR2 is FYNNEI in the germline V gene. Here the CDR3 DNA reads TGTGCCAGCAGTGAATTTCGGACAAGCTTGGTCGCGGCTTTCTTT. As protein: CASSEFRTSLVAAFF.

This clone was observed a handful of times. The rearrangement uses TRBV7-3 and TRBJ2-5; a possible D gene is TRBD2 (6 bases). CDR1 and CDR2 from the germline V gene are SGHTA and FQGTGA. The CDR3 contains 16 residues. V lost 5 bases to trimming and J lost 3 bases, with 19 bases between them. This CDR3 reads CASSLGGRPLKETQYF. The CDR3 region has the DNA TGTGCCAGCAGCCTAGGAGGGCGCCCCTTAAAAGAGACCCAGTACTTC.

The chain uses TRBV7-2 and TRBJ1-2; TRBD1 might be the D (5 bases). Looked up from germline, CDR1 is SGHTA and CDR2 is FQGNSA. V dropped 4 bases and J dropped 3 bases, with 15 bases sitting between them. This CDR3 has 15 residues. The DNA for the CDR3 is TGTGCCAGCAGCTCCAGGGCCTGGACGGACTATGGCTACACCTTC. This translates into CASSSRAWTDYGYTF.

The rearrangement joins TRBV6-1 to TRBJ2-5; D is possibly TRBD2 (6 bases). The CDR3 covers 17 residues. Germline CDR1 reads MNHNS; CDR2 reads SASEGT. The germline V and J ends were trimmed by 4 bases and 5 bases, with 23 bases remaining between them. The CDR3 DNA reads as TGTGCCAGCAGTGGGAGTTGGAGGGTGGGGGATAGGGAGACCCAGTACTTC. Its protein product is CASSGSWRVGDRETQYF.

Only a few counts were recorded for this clone. V is TRBV19 and J is TRBJ1-2; D may be TRBD1 (5 bases). V lost 3 bases and J 4 bases, leaving 12 bases between the germline ends. Germline V gene data show CDR1 as LNHDA and CDR2 as SQIVND (reference sequence). This CDR3 contains 14 residues. CDR3 DNA sequence: TGTGCCAGTAGTATGTCAGGGCCGTTCTATGGCTACACCTTC. Its translation is CASSMSGPFYGYTF.

J is TRBJ1-1 and V is TRBV19; 9 bases fit TRBD1. V shed 5 bases and J 5 bases; nucleotides not matched to a gene: 9. Germline V gene lookup returns CDR1 LNHDA and CDR2 SQIVND (reference sequence). This CDR3 spans 15 amino acids. The CDR3 sequence: CASSPRTGVRTEAFF. The CDR3 region has the DNA TGTGCCAGTAGTCCCCGGACAGGGGTAAGGACTGAAGCTTTCTTT.

J is TRBJ1-1 and V is TRBV6-5; TRBD1 matches at 7 bases. Trimming took 6 bases from V and 3 from J; bases not matched to a gene: 7. From germline, CDR1 is MNHEY and CDR2 SVGAGI. The CDR3 spans 14 residues. The chain's CDR3 is CASSQRGHHTEAFF. CDR3 bases: TGTGCCAGCAGCCAGAGGGGGCATCACACTGAAGCTTTCTTT.

The sample holds a few counts of this clone. The chain links TRBV19 to TRBJ1-1; D call uncertain. The CDR3 length is 14 residues. Trimming left V 7 bases short and J 0 bases short, with 12 bases between. The germline CDR1 and CDR2 sequences are LNHDA and SQIVND (reference sequence). The CDR3 nucleotides are TGTGCCAGTAAAGCCGCCGGGTTGAACACTGAAGCTTTCTTT. Translated, it gives CASKAAGLNTEAFF.

The chain recombines TRBV18 with TRBJ2-7, with 11 bases matching TRBD2. The ends lost 0 bases at V and 1 base at J; junction bases unmatched: 2. Germline CDR1 KGHSH, CDR2 LQKENI. The CDR3 contains 16 residues. In DNA, the CDR3 is TGTGCCAGCTCACCACCAGGACTAGCGGGTTCCTACGAGCAGTACTTC. Protein product: CASSPPGLAGSYEQYF.

In regard to this clone: This sample includes further DNA sequences coding for the same CDR3. The rearrangement links TRBV5-1 to TRBJ2-3, with 15 nucleotides matching TRBD2. Per germline, CDR1 SGHRS and CDR2 YFSETQ. CDR3 length: 15 amino acids. The V segment lost 4 bases and the J segment 5 bases; nucleotides outside the gene matches: 2. The CDR3 sequence is CASSPGLAGGDTQYF. CDR3 DNA: TGCGCCAGCAGCCCGGGACTAGCGGGAGGAGATACGCAGTATTTT.

The genes are TRBV9 and TRBJ2-2; unclear D gene. The CDR3 is made up of 16 amino acids. The germline CDR1 and CDR2 sequences are SGDLS and YYNGEE. Between the trimmed V and J ends, which lost 0 bases and 0 bases, there was a span of 9 bases. The CDR3 nucleotides read TGTGCCAGCAGCGTAGAACGCACTTCGAACACCGGGGAGCTGTTTTTT. It is translated as CASSVERTSNTGELFF.

This clone was observed a few times. The rearrangement links TRBV6-1 to TRBJ2-3; 8 positions match TRBD2. The CDR3 contains 15 residues. Trimming took 1 base from V and 2 from J; bases not matched to a gene: 2. The germline CDR1 and CDR2 sequences are MNHNS and SASEGT. CDR3 loop: CASSEGRGATDTQYF. CDR3 in DNA: TGTGCCAGCAGTGAAGGGCGGGGGGCCACAGATACGCAGTATTTT.

The chain joins TRBV9 to TRBJ1-5, with TRBD1 matching over 9 bases. With 4 bases clipped from V and 0 bases from J, the junction kept 14 bases outside the gene matches. This CDR3 region has 19 residues. Germline values: CDR1 SGDLS, CDR2 YYNGEE. The CDR3, as DNA: TGTGCCAGCAGCTCCAGGGACAGGGAGAGTGTCTATAGCAATCAGCCCCAGCATTTT. It encodes CASSSRDRESVYSNQPQHF.

This clone was seen more than once but under ten times. This chain links TRBV5-1 with TRBJ2-7; TRBD2 agrees at 8 bases. The V gene end was trimmed by 0 bases and the J gene end by 2 bases; junction bases not matched to a gene: 16. The CDR3 has 19 amino acids. Germline CDR1 and CDR2: SGHRS and YFSETQ. CDR3 loop: CASSLVPGTGGPLPYEQYF. CDR3 DNA: TGCGCCAGCAGCTTGGTGCCTGGAACGGGGGGGCCCCTCCCCTACGAGCAGTACTTC.

This clone was counted between two and nine times. The chain couples TRBV2 to TRBJ1-5, with 8 positions matching TRBD1. This CDR3 contains 17 residues. Trimming at V came to 3 bases and at J to 4 bases, leaving 11 bases not matched to a gene. Germline values: CDR1 SNHLY, CDR2 FYNNEI. The CDR3 sequence is CASSDETGAPGNQPQHF. CDR3 nucleotides: TGTGCCAGCAGTGATGAGACAGGGGCTCCGGGGAATCAGCCCCAGCATTTT.

Only a few counts were recorded for this clone. This chain joins TRBV7-3 and TRBJ1-1; no clear D gene. The CDR3 consists of 14 residues. Germline CDR1 and CDR2: SGHTA and FQGTGA. V lost 1 base, J lost 0 bases, and 6 bases lay in between. CDR3 loop: CASSLNGMNTEAFF. The CDR3 coding sequence is TGTGCCAGCAGCTTAAACGGTATGAACACTGAAGCTTTCTTT. Filled out from reference TRBV7-3 and TRBJ1-1, the complete variable domain reads GAGVSQTPSNKVTEKGKYVELRCDPISGHTALYWYRQSLGQGPEFLIYFQGTGAADDSGLPNDRFFAVRPEGSVSTLKIQRTERGDSAVYLCASSLNGMNTEAFFGQGTRLTVV.

The rearrangement uses TRBV4-1 and TRBJ2-7; the match to TRBD2 covers 11 bases. Trimming at V came to 3 bases and at J to 5 bases, leaving 6 bases not matched to a gene. The V gene's germline CDR1 is MGHRA and CDR2 YSYEKL. The CDR3 loop spans 15 amino acids. The CDR3 loop is CASSQVAGGPHEQYF. The CDR3 region has the DNA TGCGCCAGCAGCCAGGTAGCGGGAGGGCCTCACGAGCAGTACTTC.

This chain uses TRBV7-9 with TRBJ2-3; no clear D. Trimming cost V 1 base and J 4 bases, with 18 bases left between them. The CDR3 length is 17 residues. Germline V gene data show CDR1 as SEHNR and CDR2 as FQNEAQ (reference sequence). The CDR3 sequence: CASSLGVGPAVADTQYF. In DNA form, the CDR3 reads TGTGCCAGCAGCTTAGGTGTTGGCCCCGCGGTTGCAGATACGCAGTATTTT.

This chain joins TRBV5-4 and TRBJ2-7; 8 nucleotides agree with TRBD1. Germline V gives CDR1 SGHNT, CDR2 YYREEE (reference sequence). The CDR3 is 16 residues long. The V and J ends lost 5 bases and 2 bases, in that order; junction bases with no gene match: 12. This chain's CDR3 is CASSARARDRTYEQYF. The CDR3 bases are TGTGCCAGCAGTGCCCGGGCCAGGGACAGGACCTACGAGCAGTACTTC.

This clone was seen a few times. V is TRBV28 and J is TRBJ2-7, with 7 bases identical to TRBD2. The CDR3 is 15 residues long. CDR1 is MDHEN, CDR2 SYDVKM, per germline. The trim removed 5 bases at V and 5 bases at J, leaving 12 bases unmatched. CDR3 amino acids: CASSLPWGGRNEQYF. The DNA of the CDR3 is TGTGCCAGCAGTCTCCCCTGGGGGGGGAGGAACGAGCAGTACTTC.

This chain joins TRBV6-6 and TRBJ1-1; 7 bases are shared with TRBD1. The CDR3 spans 15 residues. From germline, CDR1 is MNHNY and CDR2 SVGAGI (reference sequence). The trim removed 6 bases at V and 1 base at J, leaving 8 bases unmatched. CDR3: CASSPGTVSNTEAFF. In DNA form, the CDR3 reads TGTGCCAGCAGCCCTGGGACAGTGTCGAACACTGAAGCTTTCTTT.

This clone was picked up one time. The genes are TRBV7-2 and TRBJ2-5; D is possibly TRBD2 (6 bases). The J call may not be correct, given that the DNA end is closer to TRBJ2-7. The CDR3 is 13 amino acids. Germline CDR1 SGHTA, CDR2 FQGNSA. CDR3 nucleotides: TGTGCCAGCTCCGGGCTAGCGAAGTACGAGCAGTACTTC. It codes for CASSGLAKYEQYF.